A selection of T cell receptor beta chains follows, all from one sample in a study of blood T cell repertoires in COVID-19. The assay was immunoSEQ multiplex PCR, and TCRdb's table has in-frame clones only and misses some. The repertoire holds about 180,000 clones, with approximately 80% as singletons. The sample consisted of PBMCs or T cells enriched from blood (not recorded which). Every receptor here comes from a man aged 55-75 years who had been exposed to COVID-19. Each CDR3 is given without its conserved first and last residue.

v_call,j_call,cdr3_aa
TRBV19,TRBJ1-5,ASSMTGRNQPQH
TRBV2,TRBJ1-2,ASSVIDVDSFKNYGYT
TRBV30,TRBJ1-1,AWSLGGTGGTNTEAF
TRBV2,TRBJ1-5,ASSQGQGRNQPQH
TRBV19,TRBJ2-2,ASRTANTGELF
TRBV6-2/TRBV6-3,TRBJ1-2,ASSPLGGTSYGYT
TRBV10-3,TRBJ1-5,ATSDSQNQPQH
TRBV5-6,TRBJ2-7,ASSAEGLAGGMESYEQY
TRBV11-2,TRBJ1-2,ASSLDDSYGYT
TRBV30,TRBJ2-7,AWSVQVRVYEQY
TRBV6-1,TRBJ2-7,ASSRTSGGDEQY
TRBV19,TRBJ1-5,ASSSLTDPNQPQH
TRBV28,TRBJ1-1,ASSYEGGTEAF
TRBV27,TRBJ1-6,ASSFSTGTAYNSPLH
TRBV24-1,TRBJ1-5,ATSEPGQGNQPQH
TRBV24-1,TRBJ2-7,ATSDAGTSGRYEQY
TRBV28,TRBJ1-1,ASRRQGPEAF
TRBV30,TRBJ1-6,AWDRGDNSPLH
TRBV27,TRBJ2-7,ASRGLATSYEQY
TRBV6-1,TRBJ2-2,ASSASGLAGAWSGELF
TRBV6-5,TRBJ2-5,ASSQTREVTQY
TRBV21-1,TRBJ2-5,ASSKVPSGNQETQY
TRBV24-1,TRBJ1-2,ATSEAGPHGYT
TRBV2,TRBJ2-7,ASSGGGGGLYEQY
TRBV19,TRBJ2-3,ASRDPGLAGETQY
TRBV2,TRBJ1-2,ASSVDSYYGYT
TRBV19,TRBJ2-3,ASGSRRGSTDTQY
TRBV24-1,TRBJ1-1,ATSAQANTEAF
TRBV3-1/TRBV3-2,TRBJ2-4,ASSQFGTGIAKNIQY
TRBV5-1,TRBJ2-6,ASSSSWGEPSGANVLT
TRBV5-4,TRBJ2-5,ASSLGLAGGWQETQY
TRBV5-4,TRBJ2-7,ASSLAWATEQY
TRBV5-1,TRBJ1-3,ASSLTGVGNTIY
TRBV5-4,TRBJ1-2,ASSLAGGIYGYT
TRBV6-4,TRBJ2-2,ASRKTSGLTGELF
TRBV27,TRBJ1-1,ASSTGGWTEAF
TRBV11-2,TRBJ2-1,ASSLGIGGVAGEQF
TRBV30,TRBJ1-5,AWSLRTTRPLGSNQPQH
TRBV19,TRBJ1-5,ASSTMRDQPQH
TRBV19,TRBJ2-5,ASKLAGYQETQY
TRBV30,TRBJ1-4,AWRGRGFEKLF
TRBV6-5,TRBJ2-7,ASERAGAYEQY
TRBV28,TRBJ2-7,ASTSGQAQVDEQY
TRBV9,TRBJ1-4,ASSATGYNEKLF
TRBV28,TRBJ1-1,ASSLLSGEAF
TRBV28,TRBJ1-4,ASSQDRGREKLF
TRBV6-2/TRBV6-3,TRBJ2-1,ASSYSELGLAENYNEQF
TRBV3-1/TRBV3-2,TRBJ1-2,ASRDTGTGGQYGYT
TRBV27,TRBJ1-5,ASSSRLLGAYQPQH
TRBV9,TRBJ1-2,ASSTGQGAFNGYT
TRBV6-5,TRBJ2-3,ASNTGNTDTQY